These 13 T cell receptor beta chains originate from one sample sequenced in a study of T cell changes during pregnancy in multiple sclerosis. Profiling relied on immunoSEQ multiplex PCR, and the TCRdb table lists in-frame clones only, not all of them. The sample gives about 75,000 clones, 70% to 90% of which show up once; approximately 1% is in the top ten. Material: peripheral blood, obtained in the first trimester of pregnancy. The receptor source for this set is a female donor in good health, enrolled as a control in a pregnancy study.

The chain combines TRBV7-9 with TRBJ2-5; tentatively, D is TRBD2 (5 bases). The germline CDR1 and CDR2 sequences are SEHNR and FQNEAQ (reference sequence). The ends were cut back, 6 bases at V and 1 base at J, with 18 bases in the middle. The CDR3 totals 16 residues. DNA for the CDR3: TGTGCCAGCAGTTCGGACGGACTTCCCTCCCAAGAGACCCAGTACTTC. This sequence encodes CASSSDGLPSQETQYF.

The chain's CDR3 is CASSSHRGMSEKLFF. The CDR3 DNA reads as TGTGCCAGCAGCTCTCACAGGGGGATGAGTGAAAAACTGTTTTTT. V gene TRBV5-8 combines with J gene TRBJ1-4; 8 bases match TRBD1. The trim removed 3 bases at V and 7 bases at J, leaving 8 bases unmatched. This CDR3 comprises 15 residues. Germline assignment: CDR1 SGHTS and CDR2 YDEGEE.

This chain joins TRBV28 and TRBJ1-1, with a tentative D call TRBD1 (5 bases). CDR1 MDHEN and CDR2 SYDVKM come from the germline V gene. The V gene lost 7 bases and the J gene lost 3 bases, with 18 bases spanning the gap. The CDR3 sequence is 15 residues long. CDR3 nucleotides: TGTGCCAGCATGAGAACGGCGGTAGGGGACACTGAAGCTTTCTTT. Residues: CASMRTAVGDTEAFF.

V and J are TRBV11-3 and TRBJ2-5; the match to TRBD1 covers 9 bases. The CDR3 contains 14 residues. Germline V gene sequence: CDR1 SGHNT, CDR2 YENEEA. J gave up 6 bases and V 6 bases, and 8 bases lay outside the gene matches. CDR3 in DNA: TGTGCCAGCAGTTATGGGACAGGGCAGAAGACCCAGTACTTC. Translation: CASSYGTGQKTQYF.

This chain joins TRBV28 and TRBJ1-4; maybe TRBD1 (6 bases). Trimming took 1 base from V and 5 from J, leaving 8 bases between them. Germline V gene lookup returns CDR1 MDHEN and CDR2 SYDVKM. The CDR3 length is 14 residues. CDR3 nucleotide sequence: TGTGCCAGCAGTTTATTTCAGGGGAATGAAAAACTGTTTTTT. Residues: CASSLFQGNEKLFF.

CDR3: CASSLWSGVRGSFSGNTIYF. CDR3 DNA: TGTGCCAGCAGTTTATGGAGTGGGGTGCGAGGGAGCTTCTCTGGAAACACCATATATTTT. This chain uses TRBV27 with TRBJ1-3, with D unclear. The germline V gene encodes CDR1 MNHEY and CDR2 SMNVEV (reference sequence). The CDR3 runs to 20 residues. Trimming left V 1 base short and J 0 bases short, with 22 bases between.

DNA for the CDR3: TGTGCCAGCAGCTCCACAGGGGGGGTAGCCAAAAACATTCAGTACTTC. This encodes CASSSTGGVAKNIQYF. The rearrangement links TRBV7-9 to TRBJ2-4, with D maybe TRBD1 (8 bases). V shed 4 bases and J shed 0 bases, with 13 bases lying between them. Germline CDR1 reads SEHNR; CDR2 reads FQNEAQ (reference sequence). The CDR3 is 16 residues long. Filled out from reference TRBV7-9 and TRBJ2-4, the complete variable domain reads DTGVSQNPRHKITKRGQNVTFRCDPISEHNRLYWYRQTLGQGPEFLTYFQNEAQLEKSRLLSDRFSAERPKGSFSTLEIQRTEQGDSAMYLCASSSTGGVAKNIQYFGAGTRLSVL.

This clone was seen a handful of times. The chain links TRBV5-5 to TRBJ2-7; TRBD2 agrees at 8 bases. The V gene end was trimmed by 5 bases and the J gene end by 2 bases; junction bases not matched to a gene: 9. CDR3 length: 15 amino acids. Germline CDR1 is SGHKS and CDR2 is YYEKEE (reference sequence). The DNA for the CDR3 is TGTGCCAGCAGGTCCGTCGGGGGGGGTACCTACGAGCAGTACTTC. Amino acids: CASRSVGGGTYEQYF.

The chain is built from TRBV19 and TRBJ1-2; the D gene is possibly TRBD1 (6 bases). Trimming shortened V by 3 bases and J by 5 bases, and 16 bases separated the two germline ends. CDR1 and CDR2 (germline): LNHDA, SQIVND (reference sequence). The CDR3 extends over 15 amino acids. The CDR3 DNA is TGTGCCAGTAGTATGATCAGGGGCGGTTGGTATGGCTACACCTTC. Its translation is CASSMIRGGWYGYTF.

V and J are TRBV15 and TRBJ2-3; 11 positions agree with TRBD2. The length of the CDR3 is 18 residues. J was trimmed by 1 base and V by 0 bases; bases with no gene match: 6. CDR1 LNHNV and CDR2 YYDKDF come from the germline V gene (reference sequence). The CDR3 DNA reads as TGTGCCACCAGCAGAGATGGACTAGCGGGTCTCGGCACAGATACGCAGTATTTT. It encodes CATSRDGLAGLGTDTQYF.

The rearrangement links TRBV4-2 to TRBJ1-4; 9 positions agree with TRBD1. This CDR3 has 13 residues. Germline trimming cut 4 bases from V and 8 bases from J; bases unmatched to any gene: 2. Germline CDR1 LGHNA, CDR2 YNFKEQ. CDR3 sequence reads: CASSRDRGEKLFF. The CDR3 bases are TGTGCCAGCAGCCGAGACAGGGGGGAAAAACTGTTTTTT.

CDR3 region: CAISDYRGQETQYF. CDR3 nucleotides: TGTGCCATCAGTGATTACAGGGGACAAGAGACCCAGTACTTC. This chain links TRBV10-3 with TRBJ2-5; 7 bases match TRBD1. The CDR3 runs 14 residues. V shed 3 bases, J shed 2 bases, and the junction held 3 bases outside the gene matches. Germline V CDR1 and CDR2: ENHRY, SYGVKD.

The chain uses TRBV18 and TRBJ2-1; 9 nucleotides line up with TRBD1. With V trimmed by 3 bases and J by 2 bases, 5 bases remained unmatched. Germline CDR1 KGHSH, CDR2 LQKENI. The CDR3 runs to 16 residues. The CDR3 region is CASSPIDRGTYNEQFF. CDR3 coding DNA: TGTGCCAGCTCACCGATAGACAGGGGGACCTACAATGAGCAGTTCTTC. The variable domain in full, with the rest retrieved from reference TRBV18 and TRBJ2-1, is NAGVMQNPRHLVRRRGQEARLRCSPMKGHSHVYWYRQLPEEGLKFMVYLQKENIIDESGMPKERFSAEFPKEGPSILRIQQVVRGDSAAYFCASSPIDRGTYNEQFFGPGTRLTVL.